The next 9 T cell receptor beta chains were all read from a single sample in a study of identical twins. Using its own MiXCR run on the 5' RACE reads, TCRdb lists one record per CDR3 protein. This sample yields around 220,000 distinct CDR3 sequences, of which over 9.5% are seen a single time; 10% belongs to the top ten. Specimen: memory T cells sorted from blood. The receptors shown here come from a man aged 50 to 59 in good health.

This clonotype was seen more than once but under ten times. The chain links TRBV6-1 to TRBJ1-1; 9 bases agree with TRBD1. Per the germline V gene, CDR1 is MNHNS and CDR2 is SASEGT. The CDR3 loop spans 15 amino acids. V trimming: 0 bases; J trimming: 3 bases; junction bases outside the gene matches: 2. The CDR3: CASSEARTGDTEAFF. DNA for the CDR3: TGTGCCAGCAGTGAAGCGCGGACAGGGGACACTGAAGCTTTCTTT.

The CDR3 nucleotides read TGTGCCAGCAGACGATTGACTAGCGGGAGGGAGACAGAGACCCAGTACTTC. Residues: CASRRLTSGRETETQYF. The chain couples TRBV3-1 to TRBJ2-5; 14 bases map to TRBD2. This CDR3 has 17 residues. CDR1 is LGHDT, CDR2 YNNKEL, per germline (reference sequence). J lost 4 bases, V lost 6 bases, and 10 bases had no gene match.

This clonotype was seen more than once but under ten times. The chain recombines TRBV28 with TRBJ2-5; D not certain. The V and J ends lost 5 bases and 5 bases respectively, with 12 bases between them. The CDR3 has 13 residues. Per the germline V gene, CDR1 is MDHEN and CDR2 is SYDVKM. Here the CDR3 DNA reads TGTGCCAGCAGTCCGACTTGGCTCGAGACCCAGTACTTC. Its protein is CASSPTWLETQYF.

This clonotype was counted at least ten times. The CDR3 protein is CASSPDGGASSYGYTF. The CDR3 nucleotides read TGTGCCAGCAGCCCCGATGGGGGGGCAAGTTCCTATGGCTACACCTTC. V is TRBV7-2 and J is TRBJ1-2, with a possible D match to TRBD1 (6 bases). The CDR3 is 16 residues long. The germline CDR1 and CDR2 sequences are SGHTA and FQGNSA. Trimming stripped 5 bases from V and 4 bases from J, with 20 bases between.

The gene calls are TRBV4-3 and TRBJ2-7; 7 nucleotides match TRBD2. CDR3 length: 15 residues. J gave up 6 bases and V 0 bases, and 8 bases lay outside the gene matches. Germline CDR1 reads LGHNA; CDR2 reads YSLEER. In DNA form, the CDR3 reads TGCGCCAGCAGCCAAGAAGGCGGGGGTTTGCGCGAGCAGTACTTC. Its translation: CASSQEGGGLREQYF.

This clonotype was seen ten or more times. The V and J genes are TRBV7-2 and TRBJ2-7, with TRBD1 as a possible D gene (5 bases). CDR1 and CDR2 from the germline V gene are SGHTA and FQGNSA. The V end was cut by 0 bases, the J end by 2 bases, with 5 bases between. The CDR3 length is 13 residues. CDR3 DNA: TGTGCCAGCAGCTTAGCGGGGCCCTACGAGCAGTACTTC. The encoded protein is CASSLAGPYEQYF.

CDR3 sequence: CASSDRDFSGNTIYF. CDR3 in DNA: TGTGCCAGCAGCGACAGGGACTTCTCTGGAAACACCATATATTTT. The chain is built from TRBV6-2 or TRBV6-3 and TRBJ1-3; 7 bases line up with TRBD1. Germline V lookup: CDR1 MNHEY, CDR2 SVGEGT. CDR3 length: 15 amino acids. With V trimmed by 6 bases and J by 0 bases, 5 bases remained unmatched.

The chain combines TRBV20-1 with TRBJ2-3; D may be TRBD1 (6 bases). V lost 0 bases to trimming and J lost 1 base, with 17 bases between them. The CDR3 totals 17 residues. The V gene's germline CDR1 is DFQATT and CDR2 SNEGSKA (reference sequence). The CDR3 protein is CSARDFRGAHGTDTQYF. Here the CDR3 DNA reads TGCAGTGCTAGAGATTTCAGGGGCGCGCATGGCACAGATACGCAGTATTTT.

CDR3 in amino acids: CSARGTGGVGEKLFF. The CDR3 region has the DNA TGCAGTGCTAGGGGGACAGGTGGGGTTGGGGAAAAACTGTTTTTT. The V call is TRBV20-1, the J call TRBJ1-4; 8 nucleotides agree with TRBD1. Germline CDR1 is DFQATT and CDR2 is SNEGSKA (reference sequence). The V gene end was trimmed by 3 bases and the J gene end by 8 bases; junction bases not matched to a gene: 11. This CDR3 comprises 15 residues.